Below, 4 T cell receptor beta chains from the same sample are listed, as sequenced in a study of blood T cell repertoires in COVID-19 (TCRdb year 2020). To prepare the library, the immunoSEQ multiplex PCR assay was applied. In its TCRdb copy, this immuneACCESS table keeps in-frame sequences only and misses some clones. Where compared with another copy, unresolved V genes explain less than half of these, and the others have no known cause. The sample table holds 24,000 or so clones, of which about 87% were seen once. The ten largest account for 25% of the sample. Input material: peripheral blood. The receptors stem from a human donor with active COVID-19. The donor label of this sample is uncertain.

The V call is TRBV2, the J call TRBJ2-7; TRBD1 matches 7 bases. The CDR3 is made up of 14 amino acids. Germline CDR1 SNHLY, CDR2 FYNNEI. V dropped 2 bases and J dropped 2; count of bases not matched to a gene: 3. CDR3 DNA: TGTGCCAGCAGTGAACACAGGGGACCCTACGAGCAGTACTTC. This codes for CASSEHRGPYEQYF.

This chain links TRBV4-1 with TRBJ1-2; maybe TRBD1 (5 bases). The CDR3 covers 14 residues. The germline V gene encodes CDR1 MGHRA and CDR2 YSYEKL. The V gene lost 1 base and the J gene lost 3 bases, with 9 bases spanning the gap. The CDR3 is CASSQVTVDYGYTF. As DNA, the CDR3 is TGCGCCAGCAGCCAAGTGACAGTTGACTATGGCTACACCTTC.

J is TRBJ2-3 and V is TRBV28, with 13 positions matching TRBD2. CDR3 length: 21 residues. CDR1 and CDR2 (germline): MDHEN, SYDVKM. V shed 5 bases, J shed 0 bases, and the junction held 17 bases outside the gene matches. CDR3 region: CASSPYERGLAGLTSTDTQYF. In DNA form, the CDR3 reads TGTGCCAGCAGTCCTTATGAACGGGGACTAGCGGGACTTACTAGCACAGATACGCAGTATTTT.

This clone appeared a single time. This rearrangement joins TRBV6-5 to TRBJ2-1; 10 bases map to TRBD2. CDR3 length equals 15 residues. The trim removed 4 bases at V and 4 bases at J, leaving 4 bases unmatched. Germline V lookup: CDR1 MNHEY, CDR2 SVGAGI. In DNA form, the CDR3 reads TGTGCCAGCAGTTCTAGCGGGGGTTTTTACAATGAGCAGTTCTTC. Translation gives CASSSSGGFYNEQFF.